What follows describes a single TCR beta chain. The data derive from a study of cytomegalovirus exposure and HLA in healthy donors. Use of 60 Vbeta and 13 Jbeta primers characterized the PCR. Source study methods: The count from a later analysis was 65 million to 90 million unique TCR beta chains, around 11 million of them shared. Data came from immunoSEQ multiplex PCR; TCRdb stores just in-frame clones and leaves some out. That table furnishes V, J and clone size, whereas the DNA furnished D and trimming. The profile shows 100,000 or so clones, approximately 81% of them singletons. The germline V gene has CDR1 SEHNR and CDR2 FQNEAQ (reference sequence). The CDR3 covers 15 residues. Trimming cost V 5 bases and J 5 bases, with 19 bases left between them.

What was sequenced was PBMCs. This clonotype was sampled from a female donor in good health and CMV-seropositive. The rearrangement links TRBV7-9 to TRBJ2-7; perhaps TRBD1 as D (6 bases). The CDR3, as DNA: TGTGCCAGCAGCCGCCACAGGGATTACGATCACGAGCAGTACTTC. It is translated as CASSRHRDYDHEQYF.